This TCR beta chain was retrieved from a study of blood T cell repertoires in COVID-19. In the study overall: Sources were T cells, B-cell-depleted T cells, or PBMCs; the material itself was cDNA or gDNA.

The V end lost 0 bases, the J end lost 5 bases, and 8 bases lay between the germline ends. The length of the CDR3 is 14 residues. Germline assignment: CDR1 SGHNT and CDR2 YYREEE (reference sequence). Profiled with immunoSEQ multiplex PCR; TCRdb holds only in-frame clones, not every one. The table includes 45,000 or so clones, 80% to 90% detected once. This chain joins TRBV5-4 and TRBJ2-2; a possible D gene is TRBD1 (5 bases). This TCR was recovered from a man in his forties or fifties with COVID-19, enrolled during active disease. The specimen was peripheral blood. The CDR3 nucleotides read TGTGCCAGCAGCTTGGTTAGGGGAACCGGGGAGCTGTTTTTT. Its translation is CASSLVRGTGELFF.